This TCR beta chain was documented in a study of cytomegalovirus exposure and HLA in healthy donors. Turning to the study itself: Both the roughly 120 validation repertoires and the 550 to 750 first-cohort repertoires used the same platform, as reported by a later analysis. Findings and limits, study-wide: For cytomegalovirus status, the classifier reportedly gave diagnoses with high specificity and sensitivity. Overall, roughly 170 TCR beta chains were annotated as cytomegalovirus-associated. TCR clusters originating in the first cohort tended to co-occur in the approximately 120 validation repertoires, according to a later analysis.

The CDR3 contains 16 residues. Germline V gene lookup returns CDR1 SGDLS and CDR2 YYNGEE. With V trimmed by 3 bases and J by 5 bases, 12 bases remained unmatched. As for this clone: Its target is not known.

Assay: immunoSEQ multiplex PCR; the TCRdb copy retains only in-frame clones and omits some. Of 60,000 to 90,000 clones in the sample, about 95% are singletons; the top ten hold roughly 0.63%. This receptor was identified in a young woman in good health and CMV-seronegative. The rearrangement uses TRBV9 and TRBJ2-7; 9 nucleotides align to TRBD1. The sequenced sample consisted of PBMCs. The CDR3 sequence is CASSASPGQGAHEQYF. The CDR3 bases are TGTGCCAGCAGCGCCTCCCCGGGACAGGGTGCTCACGAGCAGTACTTC.